The 24 T cell receptor beta chains listed next were all sequenced from one sample in a study of blood T cell repertoires in COVID-19. The method was immunoSEQ multiplex PCR; TCRdb's version includes in-frame clones alone and lacks a portion of them. The table shows about 10,000 clones, with around 91% occurring only once. The sequenced sample consisted of peripheral blood. Receptors originate from a human donor in a cohort sampled during active COVID-19.

The chain joins TRBV21-1 to TRBJ1-3; the table's D gene call, TRBD1, was not cross checked with the DNA. TRBV21-1 is a known pseudogene. This CDR3 has 15 residues. CDR3 region: CASSGQPRSGNTIYF. CDR3 sequence (DNA): TGTGCCAGCAGCGGGCAGCCACGCTCTGGAAACACCATATATTTT.

The chain is built from TRBV19 and TRBJ2-1; 10 bases map to TRBD1. V was clipped by 6 bases and J by 14 bases; unmatched bases: 7. The CDR3 contains 12 residues. CDR1 is LNHDA and CDR2 is SQIVND in the germline V gene (reference sequence). The DNA of the CDR3 is TGTGCCAGTAGACCCGACAGGGGGCGGAAGTTCTTC. Translated, it gives CASRPDRGRKFF. Filled out from reference TRBV19 and TRBJ2-1, the complete variable domain reads DGGITQSPKYLFRKEGQNVTLSCEQNLNHDAMYWYRQDPGQGLRLIYYSQIVNDFQKGDIAEGYSVSREKKESFPLTVTSAQKNPTAFYLCASRPDRGRKFFGPGTRLTVL.

J is TRBJ1-1 and V is TRBV9; TRBD1 agrees at 7 bases. Unmatched junction bases numbered 8, after V lost 3 bases and J lost 0 bases. Germline CDR1 is SGDLS and CDR2 is YYNGEE. The CDR3 contains 16 residues. CDR3: CASSDERGRVNTEAFF. The CDR3 region has the DNA TGTGCCAGCAGCGATGAGAGGGGGCGGGTGAACACTGAAGCTTTCTTT.

The chain carries TRBV29-1 and TRBJ1-2, with TRBD1 matching 8 bases. The CDR3 has 13 residues. Germline CDR1 SQVTM, CDR2 ANQGSEA. V shed 6 bases, J shed 0 bases, and the junction held 3 bases outside the gene matches. The CDR3 loop reads CSVRTGTNYGYTF. The CDR3 DNA reads as TGCAGCGTCCGGACAGGGACTAACTATGGCTACACCTTC.

The rearrangement uses TRBV5-1 and TRBJ2-5, with D unclear. V lost 0 bases to trimming and J lost 2 bases, with 11 bases between them. Per germline, CDR1 SGHRS and CDR2 YFSETQ. The CDR3 loop spans 15 amino acids. The CDR3 loop is CASSLAIIFQETQYF. CDR3 DNA: TGCGCCAGCAGCTTGGCTATTATCTTTCAAGAGACCCAGTACTTC.

CDR3 residues: CASSPYRDQQYF. In DNA, the CDR3 is TGTGCCAGCAGTCCGTACAGGGATCAGCAGTACTTC. The V gene is TRBV27, the J gene TRBJ2-7; weak D call: TRBD1 (6 bases). The CDR3 has 12 residues. Germline V gene data show CDR1 as MNHEY and CDR2 as SMNVEV (reference sequence). V was trimmed by 5 bases and J by 8 bases, leaving 13 bases between them.

The CDR3 DNA follows: TGTGCCAGCAGCCTACAGAGACTAGCGAACACCGGGGAGCTGTTTTTT. Translated, it gives CASSLQRLANTGELFF. V gene TRBV9 combines with J gene TRBJ2-2; TRBD2 might be the D (6 bases). This CDR3 contains 16 residues. Trimming left V 4 bases short and J 0 bases short, with 13 bases between. Germline CDR1 SGDLS, CDR2 YYNGEE.

This chain links TRBV29-1 with TRBJ1-2; 8 bases line up with TRBD1. The V gene end was trimmed by 8 bases and the J gene end by 14 bases; junction bases not matched to a gene: 13. Looked up from germline, CDR1 is SQVTM and CDR2 is ANQGSEA. The CDR3 length is 11 residues. CDR3 loop: CSIPGTGLLTF. The CDR3, as DNA: TGCAGCATCCCCGGGACAGGACTCCTAACCTTC.

The rearrangement joins TRBV5-6 to TRBJ1-2, with a tentative D call TRBD1 (6 bases). This CDR3 is 13 amino acids long. CDR1 and CDR2 (germline): SGHDT, YYEEEE. The V end lost 4 bases, the J end lost 8 bases, and 15 bases lay between the germline ends. As DNA, the CDR3 is TGTGCCAGCAGCCCCGGGGGGGGCTCAGGCTACACCTTC. Translating gives CASSPGGGSGYTF.

The chain links TRBV6-5 to TRBJ1-2, with 7 positions matching TRBD1. Germline CDR1 and CDR2: MNHEY and SVGAGI. After removal of 7 bases from V and 3 bases from J, the junction contained 8 bases not matched to a gene. CDR3 length equals 14 residues. In nucleotides, the CDR3 is TGTGCCAGCAATTCGGGACAGATATACTATGGCTACACCTTC. Residues: CASNSGQIYYGYTF.

The J gene is TRBJ2-7, the V gene TRBV11-2; possible D gene TRBD1, 5 bases. CDR3 length: 14 amino acids. Germline CDR1 SGHAT, CDR2 FQNNGV. The germline V and J ends were trimmed by 3 bases and 0 bases, with 9 bases remaining between them. Written as DNA, the CDR3 is TGTGCCAGCAGCTTCCCAGGGTACTCCTACGAGCAGTACTTC. It encodes CASSFPGYSYEQYF.

This rearrangement joins TRBV5-4 to TRBJ2-7; 9 nucleotides agree with TRBD1. This CDR3 spans 15 amino acids. V lost 6 bases and J lost 5; bases outside the gene matches: 12. The V gene's germline CDR1 is SGHNT and CDR2 YYREEE (reference sequence). CDR3 residues: CASTRGGTGRDEQYF. The CDR3 nucleotides are TGTGCCAGCACCCGAGGGGGGACAGGGCGCGACGAGCAGTACTTC.

The genes are TRBV7-9 and TRBJ1-3, with D perhaps matching TRBD1 (5 bases). CDR1 is SEHNR, CDR2 FQNEAQ, per germline (reference sequence). The CDR3 runs to 15 residues. The germline V and J ends were trimmed by 5 bases and 4 bases, with 15 bases remaining between them. CDR3 loop: CASSPRPGKGNTIYF. CDR3 coding DNA: TGTGCCAGCAGCCCTCGGCCAGGGAAAGGAAACACCATATATTTT. Drawing the rest from reference TRBV7-9 and TRBJ1-3, the complete variable domain is DTGVSQNPRHKITKRGQNVTFRCDPISEHNRLYWYRQTLGQGPEFLTYFQNEAQLEKSRLLSDRFSAERPKGSFSTLEIQRTEQGDSAMYLCASSPRPGKGNTIYFGEGSWLTVV.

V gene TRBV18 combines with J gene TRBJ1-1; D gene ambiguous. The CDR3 spans 12 residues. The V and J ends lost 3 bases and 6 bases respectively, with 8 bases between them. Germline V gene lookup returns CDR1 KGHSH and CDR2 LQKENI. The CDR3 reads CASSPGRAEAFF. The CDR3 DNA reads as TGTGCCAGCTCACCCGGGAGGGCTGAAGCTTTCTTT.

The chain recombines TRBV5-1 with TRBJ2-1; D may be TRBD1 (6 bases). Per the germline V gene, CDR1 is SGHRS and CDR2 is YFSETQ. The CDR3 has 14 residues. V lost 3 bases and J lost 4, with 11 bases in between. As DNA, the CDR3 is TGCGCCAGCAGCTCAGGACAGTCATACAATGAGCAGTTCTTC. It translates to CASSSGQSYNEQFF. The variable domain in full, with the rest retrieved from reference TRBV5-1 and TRBJ2-1, is KAGVTQTPRYLIKTRGQQVTLSCSPISGHRSVSWYQQTPGQGLQFLFEYFSETQRNKGNFPGRFSGRQFSNSRSEMNVSTLELGDSALYLCASSSGQSYNEQFFGPGTRLTVL.

This chain joins TRBV5-5 and TRBJ1-5; D might be TRBD1 (5 bases). V was cut by 5 bases and J by 3 bases, with 15 bases left in between. CDR3 length: 15 amino acids. CDR1 and CDR2 (germline): SGHKS, YYEKEE (reference sequence). Written as DNA, the CDR3 is TGTGCCAGCAGTCTTGGGGCAGGGAACAATCAGCCCCAGCATTTT. It specifies CASSLGAGNNQPQHF.

The rearrangement links TRBV6-6 to TRBJ2-7; the match to TRBD1 covers 8 bases. Germline CDR1 and CDR2: MNHNY and SVGAGI (reference sequence). The CDR3 totals 14 residues. The V segment lost 10 bases and the J segment 0 bases; nucleotides outside the gene matches: 8. This CDR3 is CAINQGALSYEQYF. The CDR3 DNA sequence: TGTGCCATCAACCAGGGGGCGCTCTCCTACGAGCAGTACTTC.

This rearrangement joins TRBV5-1 to TRBJ1-3; TRBD1 is a possible D gene (5 bases). Germline CDR1 reads SGHRS; CDR2 reads YFSETQ. The CDR3 contains 16 residues. The ends were cut back, 1 base at V and 4 bases at J, with 15 bases in the middle. CDR3 in DNA: TGCGCCAGCAGCTTGACCTATCAGGGTAACGGAAACACCATATATTTT. Its translation is CASSLTYQGNGNTIYF.

The rearrangement uses TRBV11-3 and TRBJ2-7; the D is unclear. The CDR3 runs 11 residues. Trimming removed 1 base at V and 6 bases at J, with 4 bases between. The germline V gene has CDR1 SGHNT and CDR2 YENEEA. The CDR3 sequence is CASSLVSEQYF. The CDR3 region has the DNA TGTGCCAGCAGCTTAGTTAGCGAGCAGTACTTC.

The V gene is TRBV11-2, the J gene TRBJ2-3; 8 nucleotides line up with TRBD2. The ends lost 5 bases at V and 4 bases at J; junction bases unmatched: 5. CDR1 and CDR2 from the germline V gene are SGHAT and FQNNGV. CDR3 length equals 14 residues. CDR3 loop: CASSPGLASDTQYF. CDR3 coding DNA: TGTGCCAGCAGCCCTGGACTAGCTTCAGATACGCAGTATTTT.

The gene calls are TRBV3-1 (or the pseudogene TRBV3-2) and TRBJ2-2; D may be TRBD1 (6 bases). CDR1 and CDR2 from the germline V gene are LGHDT and YNNKEL (reference sequence). The CDR3 is made up of 15 amino acids. With 5 bases removed from V and 5 bases from J, the gap between germline ends came to 15 bases. This chain's CDR3 is CASSSSTGRTGELFF. For the CDR3, the DNA is TGTGCCAGCAGCTCTAGTACAGGGAGAACCGGGGAGCTGTTTTTT.

The chain couples TRBV11-2 to TRBJ2-5; D is perhaps TRBD2 (6 bases). The CDR3 loop spans 15 amino acids. Germline lookup yields CDR1 SGHAT and CDR2 FQNNGV. V lost 3 bases to trimming and J lost 4 bases, with 15 bases between them. The CDR3 sequence: CASSFVGGRGETQYF. CDR3 in DNA: TGTGCCAGCAGCTTTGTCGGGGGTCGGGGAGAGACCCAGTACTTC. The variable domain in full, with the rest retrieved from reference TRBV11-2 and TRBJ2-5, is EAGVAQSPRYKIIEKRQSVAFWCNPISGHATLYWYQQILGQGPKLLIQFQNNGVVDDSQLPKDRFSAERLKGVDSTLKIQPAKLEDSAVYLCASSFVGGRGETQYFGPGTRLLVL.

The chain combines TRBV14 with TRBJ1-2; TRBD1 aligns across 7 bases. V gave up 6 bases and J gave up 2 bases; unmatched junction bases: 3. The CDR3 has 13 amino acids. The germline V gene has CDR1 SGHDN and CDR2 FVKESK. The CDR3 protein is CASSPDRNYGYTF. The CDR3 nucleotides read TGTGCCAGCAGTCCGGACAGGAACTATGGCTACACCTTC.

CDR3 in DNA: TGTGCCAGCAGCTTTGGAGGGATCTCTGGGGCCAACGTCCTGACTTTC. Its translation is CASSFGGISGANVLTF. The chain has TRBV7-9 and TRBJ2-6, with a weak D call TRBD2 (6 bases). V was clipped by 3 bases and J by 0 bases, with 9 bases between them. Germline assignment: CDR1 SEHNR and CDR2 FQNEAQ (reference sequence). This CDR3 is built from 16 residues.